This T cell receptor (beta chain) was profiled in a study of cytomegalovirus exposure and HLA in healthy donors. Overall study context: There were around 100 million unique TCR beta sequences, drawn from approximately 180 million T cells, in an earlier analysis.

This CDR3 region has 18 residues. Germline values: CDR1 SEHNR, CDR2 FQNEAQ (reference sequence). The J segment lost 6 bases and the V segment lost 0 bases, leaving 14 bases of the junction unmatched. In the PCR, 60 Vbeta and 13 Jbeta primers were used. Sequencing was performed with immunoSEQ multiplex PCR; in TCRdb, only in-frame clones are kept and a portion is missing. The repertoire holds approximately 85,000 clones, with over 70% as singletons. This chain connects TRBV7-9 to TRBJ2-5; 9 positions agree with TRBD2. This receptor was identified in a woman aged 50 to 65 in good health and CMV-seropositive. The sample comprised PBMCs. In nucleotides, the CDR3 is TGTGCCAGCAGCTTAGCGGCTAGCGGGGAGTTTTTTGGAAAGACCCAGTACTTC. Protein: CASSLAASGEFFGKTQYF.